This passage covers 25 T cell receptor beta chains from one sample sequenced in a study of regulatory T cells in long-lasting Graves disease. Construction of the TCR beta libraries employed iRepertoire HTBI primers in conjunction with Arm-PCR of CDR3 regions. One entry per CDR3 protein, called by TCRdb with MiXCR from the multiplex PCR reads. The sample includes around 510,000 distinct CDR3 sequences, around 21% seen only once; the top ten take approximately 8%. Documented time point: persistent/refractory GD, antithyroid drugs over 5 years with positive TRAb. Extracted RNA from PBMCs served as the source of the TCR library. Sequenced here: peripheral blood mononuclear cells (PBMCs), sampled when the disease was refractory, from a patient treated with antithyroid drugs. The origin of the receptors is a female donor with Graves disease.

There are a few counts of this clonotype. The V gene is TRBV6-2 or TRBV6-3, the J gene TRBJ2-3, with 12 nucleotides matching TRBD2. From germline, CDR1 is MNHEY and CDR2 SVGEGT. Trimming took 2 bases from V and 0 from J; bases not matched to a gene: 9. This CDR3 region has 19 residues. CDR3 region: CASSYRRGTSGLSTDTQYF. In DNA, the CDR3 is TGTGCCAGCAGTTACAGGCGCGGGACTAGCGGGCTTAGCACAGATACGCAGTATTTT.

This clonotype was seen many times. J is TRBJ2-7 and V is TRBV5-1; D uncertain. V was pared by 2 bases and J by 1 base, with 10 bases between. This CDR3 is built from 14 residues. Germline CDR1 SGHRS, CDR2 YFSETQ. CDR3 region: CASSFLRGSYEQYF. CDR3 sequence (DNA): TGCGCCAGCAGCTTCTTGAGAGGTTCCTACGAGCAGTACTTC.

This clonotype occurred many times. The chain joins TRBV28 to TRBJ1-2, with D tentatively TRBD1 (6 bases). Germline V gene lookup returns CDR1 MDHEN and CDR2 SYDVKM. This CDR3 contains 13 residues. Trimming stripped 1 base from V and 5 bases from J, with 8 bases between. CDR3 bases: TGTGCCAGCAGTTTATTAGGGGGGTATGGCTACACCTTC. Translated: CASSLLGGYGYTF.

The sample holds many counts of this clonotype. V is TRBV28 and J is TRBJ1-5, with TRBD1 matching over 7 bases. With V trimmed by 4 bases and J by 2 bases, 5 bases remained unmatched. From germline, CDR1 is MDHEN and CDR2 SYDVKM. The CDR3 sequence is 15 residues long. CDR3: CASSSRQGGNQPQHF. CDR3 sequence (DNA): TGTGCCAGCAGTTCCAGACAGGGCGGCAATCAGCCCCAGCATTTT.

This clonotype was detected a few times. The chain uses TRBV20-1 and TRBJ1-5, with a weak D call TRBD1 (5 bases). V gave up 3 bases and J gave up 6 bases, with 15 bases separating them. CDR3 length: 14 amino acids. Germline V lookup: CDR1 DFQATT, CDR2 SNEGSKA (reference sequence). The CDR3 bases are TGCAGTGCTAGCCCCCCCGGGGGGAGTCAGCCCCAGCATTTT. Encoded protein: CSASPPGGSQPQHF.

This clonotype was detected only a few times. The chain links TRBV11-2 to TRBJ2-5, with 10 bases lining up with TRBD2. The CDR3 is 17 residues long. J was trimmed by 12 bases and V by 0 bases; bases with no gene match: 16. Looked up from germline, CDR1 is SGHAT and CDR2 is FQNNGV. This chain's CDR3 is CASSLDPMKTSGITKYF. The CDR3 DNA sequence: TGTGCCAGCAGCTTAGACCCAATGAAAACTAGCGGGATAACCAAGTACTTC. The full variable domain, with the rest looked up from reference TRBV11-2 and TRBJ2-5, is EAGVAQSPRYKIIEKRQSVAFWCNPISGHATLYWYQQILGQGPKLLIQFQNNGVVDDSQLPKDRFSAERLKGVDSTLKIQPAKLEDSAVYLCASSLDPMKTSGITKYFGPGTRLLVL.

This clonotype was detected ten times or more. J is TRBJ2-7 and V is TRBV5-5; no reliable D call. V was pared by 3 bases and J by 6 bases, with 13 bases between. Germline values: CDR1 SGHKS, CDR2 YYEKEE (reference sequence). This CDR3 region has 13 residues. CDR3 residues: CASSSVRASEQYF. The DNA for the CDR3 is TGTGCCAGCAGCTCAGTTCGGGCAAGCGAGCAGTACTTC.

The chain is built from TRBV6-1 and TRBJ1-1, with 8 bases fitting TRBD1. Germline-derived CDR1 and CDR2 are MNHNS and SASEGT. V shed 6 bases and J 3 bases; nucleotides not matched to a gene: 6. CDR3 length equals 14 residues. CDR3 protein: CASRPGGRDTEAFF. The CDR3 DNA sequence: TGTGCCAGCAGACCAGGGGGCAGGGACACTGAAGCTTTCTTT.

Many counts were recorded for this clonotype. CDR3 protein: CASSLEQLKATEAFF. The CDR3, as DNA: TGCGCCAGCAGCTTGGAACAGCTCAAGGCCACTGAAGCTTTCTTT. This chain links TRBV5-1 with TRBJ1-1; no clear D. With 0 bases removed from V and 4 bases from J, the gap between germline ends came to 13 bases. This CDR3 has 15 amino acids. Germline loops: CDR1 SGHRS, CDR2 YFSETQ.

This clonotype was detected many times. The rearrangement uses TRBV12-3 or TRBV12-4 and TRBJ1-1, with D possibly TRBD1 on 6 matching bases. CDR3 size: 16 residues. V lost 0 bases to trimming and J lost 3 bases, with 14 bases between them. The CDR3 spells CASSLALFSGDTEAFF. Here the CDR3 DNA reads TGTGCCAGCAGTTTAGCCCTTTTTTCAGGGGACACTGAAGCTTTCTTT.

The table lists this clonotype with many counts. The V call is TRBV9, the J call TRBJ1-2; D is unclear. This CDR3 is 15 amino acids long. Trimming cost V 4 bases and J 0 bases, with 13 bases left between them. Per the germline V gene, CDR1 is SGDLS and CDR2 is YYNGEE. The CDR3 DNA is TGTGCCAGCAGCCCACGAGACGGGGCTAACTATGGCTACACCTTC. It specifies CASSPRDGANYGYTF.

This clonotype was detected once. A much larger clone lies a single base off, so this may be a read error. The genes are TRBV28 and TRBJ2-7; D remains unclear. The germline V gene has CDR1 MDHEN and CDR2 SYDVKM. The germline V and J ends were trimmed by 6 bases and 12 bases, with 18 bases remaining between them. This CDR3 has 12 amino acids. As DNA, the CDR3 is TGTGCCAGCAGGCCTGCAGCGAGAGAGACGTACTTC. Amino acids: CASRPAARETYF.

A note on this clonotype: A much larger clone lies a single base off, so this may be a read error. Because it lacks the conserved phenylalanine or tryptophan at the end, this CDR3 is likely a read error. CDR3 region: CASSFRVLAKNIQYL. The CDR3 nucleotides are TGTGCCAGCAGTTTCCGGGTCTTAGCCAAAAACATTCAGTACCTC. This rearrangement joins TRBV28 to TRBJ2-4, with D unclear. The CDR3 is 15 amino acids. Germline V gives CDR1 MDHEN, CDR2 SYDVKM. Trimming took off 3 bases at V and 0 bases at J, with 9 bases between the two ends.

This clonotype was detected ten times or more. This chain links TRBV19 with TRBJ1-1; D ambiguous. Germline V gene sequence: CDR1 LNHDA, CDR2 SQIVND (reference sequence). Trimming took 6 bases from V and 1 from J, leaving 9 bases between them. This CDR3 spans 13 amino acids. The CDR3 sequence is CASSPITNTEAFF. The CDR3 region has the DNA TGTGCCAGTAGCCCTATTACGAACACTGAAGCTTTCTTT.

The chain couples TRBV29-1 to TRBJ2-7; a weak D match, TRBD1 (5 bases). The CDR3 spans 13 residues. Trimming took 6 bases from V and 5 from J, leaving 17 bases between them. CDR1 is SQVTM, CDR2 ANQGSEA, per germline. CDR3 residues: CSVLLDKGNEQYF. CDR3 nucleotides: TGCAGCGTCCTATTGGACAAGGGGAACGAGCAGTACTTC.

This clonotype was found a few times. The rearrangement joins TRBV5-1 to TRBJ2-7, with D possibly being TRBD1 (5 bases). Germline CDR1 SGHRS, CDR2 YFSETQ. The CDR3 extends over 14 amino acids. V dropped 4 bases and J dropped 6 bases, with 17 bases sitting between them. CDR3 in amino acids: CASSPDLQGLEQYF. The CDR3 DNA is TGCGCCAGCAGCCCGGACCTCCAGGGTCTCGAGCAGTACTTC.

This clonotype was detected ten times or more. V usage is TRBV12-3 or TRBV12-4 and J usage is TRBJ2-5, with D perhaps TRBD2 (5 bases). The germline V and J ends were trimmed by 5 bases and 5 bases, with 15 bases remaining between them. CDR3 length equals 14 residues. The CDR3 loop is CASSPRGSGETQYF. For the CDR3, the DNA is TGTGCCAGCAGTCCCCGAGGGTCCGGGGAGACCCAGTACTTC.

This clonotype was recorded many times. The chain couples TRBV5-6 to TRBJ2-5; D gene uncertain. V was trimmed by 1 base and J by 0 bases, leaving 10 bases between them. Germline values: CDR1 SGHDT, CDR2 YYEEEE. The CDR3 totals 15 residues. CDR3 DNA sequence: TGTGCCAGCAGCTTGAGGGTGGCAGACCAAGAGACCCAGTACTTC. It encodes CASSLRVADQETQYF.

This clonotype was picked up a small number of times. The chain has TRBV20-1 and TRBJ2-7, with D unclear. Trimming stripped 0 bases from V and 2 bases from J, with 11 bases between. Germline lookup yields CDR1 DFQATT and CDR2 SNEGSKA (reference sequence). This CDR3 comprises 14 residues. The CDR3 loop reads CSARDLGGTYEQYF. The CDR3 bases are TGCAGTGCTAGAGATTTGGGCGGTACCTACGAGCAGTACTTC.

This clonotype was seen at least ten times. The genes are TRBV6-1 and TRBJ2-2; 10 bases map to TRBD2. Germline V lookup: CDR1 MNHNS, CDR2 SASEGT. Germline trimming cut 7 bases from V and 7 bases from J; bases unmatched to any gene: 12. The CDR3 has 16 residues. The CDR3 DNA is TGTGCCAGCAAGGTTGCTAGCGGGAGTAAGGGCGGGGAGCTGTTTTTT. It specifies CASKVASGSKGGELFF.

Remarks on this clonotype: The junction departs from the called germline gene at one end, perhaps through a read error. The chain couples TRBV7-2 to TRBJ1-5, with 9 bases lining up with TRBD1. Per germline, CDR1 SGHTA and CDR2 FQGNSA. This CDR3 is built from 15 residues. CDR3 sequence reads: CVSRAQGAGGQPQHF. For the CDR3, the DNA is TGTGTCAGCAGGGCACAGGGGGCAGGGGGTCAGCCCCAGCATTTT.

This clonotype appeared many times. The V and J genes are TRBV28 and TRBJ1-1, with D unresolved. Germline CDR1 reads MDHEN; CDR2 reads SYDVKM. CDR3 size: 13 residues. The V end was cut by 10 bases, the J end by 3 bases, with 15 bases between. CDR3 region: CAIEGKGYTEAFF. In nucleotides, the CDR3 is TGTGCCATCGAAGGGAAGGGTTACACTGAAGCTTTCTTT.

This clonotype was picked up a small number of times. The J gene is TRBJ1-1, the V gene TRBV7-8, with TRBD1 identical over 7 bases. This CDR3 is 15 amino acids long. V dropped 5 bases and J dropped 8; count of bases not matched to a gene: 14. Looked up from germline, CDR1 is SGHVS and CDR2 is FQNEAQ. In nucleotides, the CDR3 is TGTGCCAGCAGCCCACCAGGGGGGGCTGACAAAGAAGCTTTCTTT. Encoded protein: CASSPPGGADKEAFF.

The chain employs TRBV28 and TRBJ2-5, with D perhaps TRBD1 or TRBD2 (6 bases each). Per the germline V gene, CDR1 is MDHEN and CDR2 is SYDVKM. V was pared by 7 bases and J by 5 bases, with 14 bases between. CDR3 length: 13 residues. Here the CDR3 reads CASKLSGAETQYF. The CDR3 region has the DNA TGTGCCAGCAAGCTCTCGGGGGCCGAGACCCAGTACTTC.

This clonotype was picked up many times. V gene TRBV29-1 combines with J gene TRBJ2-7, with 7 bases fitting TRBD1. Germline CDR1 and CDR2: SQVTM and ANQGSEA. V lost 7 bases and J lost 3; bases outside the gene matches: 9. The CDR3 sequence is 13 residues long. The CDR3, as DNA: TGCAGCGCCGACGTAGGGACAGACTACGAGCAGTACTTC. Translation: CSADVGTDYEQYF.